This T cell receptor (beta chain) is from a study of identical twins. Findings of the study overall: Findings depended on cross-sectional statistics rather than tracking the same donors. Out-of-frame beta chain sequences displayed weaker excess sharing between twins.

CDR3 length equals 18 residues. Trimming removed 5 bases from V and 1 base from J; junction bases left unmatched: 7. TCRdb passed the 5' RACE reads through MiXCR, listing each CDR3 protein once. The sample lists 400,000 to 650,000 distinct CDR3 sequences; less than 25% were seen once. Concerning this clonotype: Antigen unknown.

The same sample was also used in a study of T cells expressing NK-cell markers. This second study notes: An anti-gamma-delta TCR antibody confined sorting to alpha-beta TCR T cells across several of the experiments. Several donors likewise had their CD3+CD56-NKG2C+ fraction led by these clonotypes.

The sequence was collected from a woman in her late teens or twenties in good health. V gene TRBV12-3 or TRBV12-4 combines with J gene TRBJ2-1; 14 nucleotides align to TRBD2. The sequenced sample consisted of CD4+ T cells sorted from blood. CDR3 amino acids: CASSGTSGSGRSYNEQFF. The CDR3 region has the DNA TGTGCCAGCAGTGGGACTAGCGGGAGTGGGCGATCCTACAATGAGCAGTTCTTC.